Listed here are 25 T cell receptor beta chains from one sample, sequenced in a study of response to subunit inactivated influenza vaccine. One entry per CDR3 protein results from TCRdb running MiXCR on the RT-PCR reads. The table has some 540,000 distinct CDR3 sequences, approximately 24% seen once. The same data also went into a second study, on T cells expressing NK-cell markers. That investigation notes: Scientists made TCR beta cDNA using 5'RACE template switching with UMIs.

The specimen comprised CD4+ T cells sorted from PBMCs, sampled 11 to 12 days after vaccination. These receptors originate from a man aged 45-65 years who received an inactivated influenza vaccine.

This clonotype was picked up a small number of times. CDR3 in amino acids: CASSYYPGISSYNEQFF. The CDR3 DNA is TGTGCCAGCAGTTATTATCCAGGGATCAGCTCCTACAATGAGCAGTTCTTC. This chain uses TRBV12-3 or TRBV12-4 with TRBJ2-1, with D possibly TRBD1 on 5 matching bases. The CDR3 is made up of 17 amino acids. Trimming cost V 4 bases and J 0 bases, with 16 bases left between them.

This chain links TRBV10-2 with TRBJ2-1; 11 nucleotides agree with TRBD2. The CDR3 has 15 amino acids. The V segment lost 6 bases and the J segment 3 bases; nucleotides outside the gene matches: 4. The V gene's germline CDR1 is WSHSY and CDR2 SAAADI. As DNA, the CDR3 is TGCGCCAGCAGGCAGGGACTAGCGGACTACAATGAGCAGTTCTTC. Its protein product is CASRQGLADYNEQFF.

CDR3 amino acids: CASSGLAGVGDTQYF. The CDR3 DNA sequence: TGTGCCAGCAGCGGACTAGCGGGAGTAGGAGATACGCAGTATTTT. V usage is TRBV28 and J usage is TRBJ2-3, with 13 bases that match TRBD2. The V gene end was trimmed by 6 bases and the J gene end by 5 bases; junction bases not matched to a gene: 5. The CDR3 is made up of 15 amino acids. CDR1 MDHEN and CDR2 SYDVKM come from the germline V gene.

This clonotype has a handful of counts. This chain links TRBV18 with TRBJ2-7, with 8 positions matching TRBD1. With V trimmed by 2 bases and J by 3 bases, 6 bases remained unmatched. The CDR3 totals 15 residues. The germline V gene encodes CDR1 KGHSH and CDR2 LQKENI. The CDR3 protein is CASSPGQGLNYEQYF. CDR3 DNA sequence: TGTGCCAGCTCACCAGGACAGGGCCTGAACTACGAGCAGTACTTC. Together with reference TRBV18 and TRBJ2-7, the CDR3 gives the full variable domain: NAGVMQNPRHLVRRRGQEARLRCSPMKGHSHVYWYRQLPEEGLKFMVYLQKENIIDESGMPKERFSAEFPKEGPSILRIQQVVRGDSAAYFCASSPGQGLNYEQYFGPGTRLTVT.

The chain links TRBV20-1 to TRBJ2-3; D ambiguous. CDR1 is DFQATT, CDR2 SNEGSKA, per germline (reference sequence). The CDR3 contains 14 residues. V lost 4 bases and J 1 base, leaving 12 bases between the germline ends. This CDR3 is CSANSGSRTDTQYF. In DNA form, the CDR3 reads TGCAGTGCTAATAGTGGGTCCCGCACAGATACGCAGTATTTT.

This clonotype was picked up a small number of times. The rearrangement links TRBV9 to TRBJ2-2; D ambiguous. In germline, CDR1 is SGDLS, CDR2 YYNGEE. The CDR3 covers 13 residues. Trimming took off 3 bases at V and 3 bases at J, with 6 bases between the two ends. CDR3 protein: CASSASDTGELFF. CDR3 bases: TGTGCCAGCAGCGCGAGCGACACCGGGGAGCTGTTTTTT.

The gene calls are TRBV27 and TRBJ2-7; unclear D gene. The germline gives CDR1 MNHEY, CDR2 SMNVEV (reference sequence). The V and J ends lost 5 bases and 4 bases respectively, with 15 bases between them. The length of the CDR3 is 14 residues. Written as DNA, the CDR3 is TGTGCCAGCAGTCACAGCAGCTATGCGTACGAGCAGTACTTC. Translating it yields CASSHSSYAYEQYF.

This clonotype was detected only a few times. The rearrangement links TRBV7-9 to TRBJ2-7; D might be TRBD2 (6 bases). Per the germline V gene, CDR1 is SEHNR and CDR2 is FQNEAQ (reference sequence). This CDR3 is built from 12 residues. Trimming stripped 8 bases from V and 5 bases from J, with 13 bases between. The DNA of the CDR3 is TGTGCCAGCTCCTGGGACTTACACGAGCAGTACTTC. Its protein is CASSWDLHEQYF. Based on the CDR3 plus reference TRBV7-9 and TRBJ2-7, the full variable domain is DTGVSQNPRHKITKRGQNVTFRCDPISEHNRLYWYRQTLGQGPEFLTYFQNEAQLEKSRLLSDRFSAERPKGSFSTLEIQRTEQGDSAMYLCASSWDLHEQYFGPGTRLTVT.

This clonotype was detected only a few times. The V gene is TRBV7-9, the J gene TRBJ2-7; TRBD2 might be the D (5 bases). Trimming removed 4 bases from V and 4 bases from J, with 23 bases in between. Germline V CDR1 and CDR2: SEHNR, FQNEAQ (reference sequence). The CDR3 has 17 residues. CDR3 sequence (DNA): TGTGCCAGCAGCTCCGGGGAGAGGTCAACTACCGTATACGAGCAGTACTTC. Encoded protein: CASSSGERSTTVYEQYF.

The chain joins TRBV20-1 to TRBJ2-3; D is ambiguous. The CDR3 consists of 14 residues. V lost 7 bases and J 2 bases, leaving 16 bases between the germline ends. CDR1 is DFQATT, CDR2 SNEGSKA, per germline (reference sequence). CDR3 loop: CSESGGRHTDTQYF. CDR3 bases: TGCAGTGAGTCGGGTGGGCGACACACAGATACGCAGTATTTT.

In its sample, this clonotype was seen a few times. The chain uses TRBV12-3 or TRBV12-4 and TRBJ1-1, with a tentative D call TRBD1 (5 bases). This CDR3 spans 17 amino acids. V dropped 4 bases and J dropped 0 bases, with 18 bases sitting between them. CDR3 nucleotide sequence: TGTGCCAGCAGTTCCTGGGGCCGAAGGGGACTGAACACTGAAGCTTTCTTT. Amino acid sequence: CASSSWGRRGLNTEAFF.

CDR3 nucleotide sequence: TGCGCCAGCAGCTTGATGCAGCTCATGAACACTGAAGCTTTCTTT. Protein product: CASSLMQLMNTEAFF. This chain links TRBV5-1 with TRBJ1-1; unclear D gene. V lost 1 base, J lost 0 bases, and 10 bases lay in between. The germline V gene encodes CDR1 SGHRS and CDR2 YFSETQ. This CDR3 spans 15 amino acids.

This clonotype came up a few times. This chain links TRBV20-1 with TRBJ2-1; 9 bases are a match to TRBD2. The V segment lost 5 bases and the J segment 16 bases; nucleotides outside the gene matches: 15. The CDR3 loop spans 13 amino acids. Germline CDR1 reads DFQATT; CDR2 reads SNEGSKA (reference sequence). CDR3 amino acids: CSAGGGATLRAFF. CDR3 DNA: TGCAGTGCTGGCGGGGGGGCGACTCTTCGGGCTTTCTTC.

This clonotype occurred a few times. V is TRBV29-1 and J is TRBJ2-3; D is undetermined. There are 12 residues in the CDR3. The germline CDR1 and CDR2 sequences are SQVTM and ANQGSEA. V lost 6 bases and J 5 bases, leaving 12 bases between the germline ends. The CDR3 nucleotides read TGCAGCGTCGATGGCGGTGTAGATACGCAGTATTTT. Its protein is CSVDGGVDTQYF.

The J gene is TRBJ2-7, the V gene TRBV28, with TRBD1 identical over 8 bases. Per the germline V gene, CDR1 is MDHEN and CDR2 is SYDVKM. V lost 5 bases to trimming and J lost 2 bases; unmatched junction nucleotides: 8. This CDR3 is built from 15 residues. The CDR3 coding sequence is TGTGCCAGCAGTCAAGGACAGGGTCTTACCTACGAGCAGTACTTC. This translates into CASSQGQGLTYEQYF.

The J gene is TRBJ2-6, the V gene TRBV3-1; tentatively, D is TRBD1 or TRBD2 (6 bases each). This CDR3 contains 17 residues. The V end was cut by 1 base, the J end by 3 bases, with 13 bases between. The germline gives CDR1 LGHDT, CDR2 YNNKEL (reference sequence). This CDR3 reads CASSQARGVYGANVLTF. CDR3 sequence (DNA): TGTGCCAGCAGCCAAGCGAGGGGGGTTTATGGGGCCAACGTCCTGACTTTC.

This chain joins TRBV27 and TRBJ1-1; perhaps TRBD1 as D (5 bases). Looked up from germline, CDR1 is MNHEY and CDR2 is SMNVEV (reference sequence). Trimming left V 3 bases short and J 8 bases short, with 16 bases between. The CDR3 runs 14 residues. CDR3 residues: CASSLAGAAGEAFF. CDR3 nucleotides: TGTGCCAGCAGTTTGGCTGGGGCGGCGGGAGAAGCTTTCTTT.

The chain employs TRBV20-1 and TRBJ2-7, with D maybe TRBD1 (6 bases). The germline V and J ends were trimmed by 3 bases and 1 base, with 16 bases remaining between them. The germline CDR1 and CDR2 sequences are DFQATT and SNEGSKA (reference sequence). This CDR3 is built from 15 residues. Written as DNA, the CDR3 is TGCAGTGCTAGCCTTTTGGGACACCTGTCCTACGAGCAGTACTTC. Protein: CSASLLGHLSYEQYF.

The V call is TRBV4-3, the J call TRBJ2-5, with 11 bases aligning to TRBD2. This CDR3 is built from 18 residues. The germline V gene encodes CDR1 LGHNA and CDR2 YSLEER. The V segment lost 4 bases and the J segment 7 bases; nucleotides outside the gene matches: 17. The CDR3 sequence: CASSLVLAGGSNKGTQYF. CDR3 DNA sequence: TGCGCCAGCAGCCTAGTTCTAGCGGGGGGTTCCAATAAAGGGACCCAGTACTTC.

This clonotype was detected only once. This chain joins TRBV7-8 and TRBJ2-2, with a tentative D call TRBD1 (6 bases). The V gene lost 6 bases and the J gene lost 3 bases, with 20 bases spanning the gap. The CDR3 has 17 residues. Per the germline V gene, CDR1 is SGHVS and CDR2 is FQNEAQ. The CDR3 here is CASSSSITGWDTGELFF. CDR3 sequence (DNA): TGTGCCAGCAGTTCCTCAATTACAGGGTGGGACACCGGGGAGCTGTTTTTT. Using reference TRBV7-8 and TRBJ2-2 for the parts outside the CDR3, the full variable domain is GAGVSQSPRYKVAKRGQDVALRCDPISGHVSLFWYQQALGQGPEFLTYFQNEAQLDKSGLPSDRFFAERPEGSVSTLKIQRTQQEDSAVYLCASSSSITGWDTGELFFGEGSRLTVL.

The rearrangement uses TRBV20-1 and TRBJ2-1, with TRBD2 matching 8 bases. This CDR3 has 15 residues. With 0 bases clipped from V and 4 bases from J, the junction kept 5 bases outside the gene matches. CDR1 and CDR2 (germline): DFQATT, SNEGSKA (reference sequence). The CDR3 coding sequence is TGCAGTGCTAGAGATGGGAGCGGGAGTTACAATGAGCAGTTCTTC. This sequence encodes CSARDGSGSYNEQFF.

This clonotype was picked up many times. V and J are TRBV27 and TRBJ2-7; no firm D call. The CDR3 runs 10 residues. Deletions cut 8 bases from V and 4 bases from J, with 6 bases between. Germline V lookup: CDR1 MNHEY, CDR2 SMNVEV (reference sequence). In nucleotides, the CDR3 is TGTGCCAGCTGGGAATACGAGCAGTACTTC. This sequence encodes CASWEYEQYF.

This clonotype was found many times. CDR3 amino acids: CASSLAGITEAFF. CDR3 nucleotide sequence: TGCGCCAGCAGCTTGGCAGGGATCACTGAAGCTTTCTTT. The J gene is TRBJ1-1, the V gene TRBV5-1; maybe TRBD1 (5 bases). Germline loops: CDR1 SGHRS, CDR2 YFSETQ. The CDR3 covers 13 residues. V was clipped by 0 bases and J by 4 bases, with 7 bases between them.

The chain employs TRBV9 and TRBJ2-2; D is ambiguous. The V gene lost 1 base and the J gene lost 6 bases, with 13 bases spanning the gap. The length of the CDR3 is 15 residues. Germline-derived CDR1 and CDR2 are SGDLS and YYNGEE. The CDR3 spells CASSVRDSGAGELFF. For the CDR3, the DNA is TGTGCCAGCAGCGTAAGAGATAGTGGGGCCGGGGAGCTGTTTTTT.

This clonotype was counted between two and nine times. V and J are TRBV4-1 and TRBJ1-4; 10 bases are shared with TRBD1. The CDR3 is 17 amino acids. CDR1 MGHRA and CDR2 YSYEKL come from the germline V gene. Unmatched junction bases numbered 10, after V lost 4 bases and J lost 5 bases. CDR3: CASSLDRGQRRNEKLFF. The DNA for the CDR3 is TGCGCCAGCAGCCTCGACAGGGGGCAACGCCGAAATGAAAAACTGTTTTTT.